The present TCR beta chain was sequenced within a study of T cells in Graves' hyperthyroidism and ophthalmopathy. The study, taken as a whole, reports: A 13 V-J model separated ophthalmopathy from stable hyperthyroidism.

This CDR3 is 15 amino acids long. In germline, CDR1 is DFQATT, CDR2 SNEGSKA (reference sequence). V shed 6 bases and J shed 4 bases, with 21 bases lying between them. Amplified TCR beta CDR3 regions came from RNA transcripts. Carried out on the TCR CDR3, a first-round RT-PCR used the HTBI primer set. TCRdb processed the multiplex PCR reads anew with MiXCR; each CDR3 protein has one entry. The sample shows roughly 570,000 distinct CDR3 sequences, around 42% of them seen only once. Ten or more counts support this clonotype. Its antigen is not identified. The chain recombines TRBV20-1 with TRBJ1-1, with D tentatively TRBD1 (5 bases). This sequence originates from a woman younger than 30 with Graves' hyperthyroidism. The sequencing sample was made of peripheral blood or thyroid tissue (not recorded which). The CDR3 sequence is CSARFPQGPSTEAFF. CDR3 nucleotides: TGCAGTGCAAGATTTCCCCAGGGACCCTCCACTGAAGCTTTCTTT.